The 17 T cell receptor beta chains listed next were all sequenced from one sample in a study of OX40 agonist ivuxolimab in advanced cancers. The repertoire was sequenced with immunoSEQ multiplex PCR; TCRdb's copy has only in-frame clones and lacks some. The sample holds over 65,000 clones; about 88% are singletons and the top ten take roughly 8%. Sequenced material: CD4+ or CD8+ T cells sorted from blood, taken in a trial of the OX40 agonist ivuxolimab. These receptors all come from an adult with an advanced solid tumor such as melanoma, head and neck, liver or kidney cancer.

The rearrangement joins TRBV28 to TRBJ1-1; D may be TRBD1 (5 bases). Germline CDR1 and CDR2: MDHEN and SYDVKM. The length of the CDR3 is 13 residues. Trimming took off 2 bases at V and 4 bases at J, with 8 bases between the two ends. As DNA, the CDR3 is TGTGCCAGCAGTTTAGAGGGGTCCACTGAAGCTTTCTTT. Translated, it gives CASSLEGSTEAFF.

This clone is a singleton in its sample. The rearrangement links TRBV7-2 to TRBJ1-5; the D gene is possibly TRBD1 (5 bases). Germline V lookup: CDR1 SGHTA, CDR2 FQGNSA. The CDR3 length is 15 residues. Trimming cost V 7 bases and J 4 bases, with 17 bases left between them. CDR3 sequence reads: CASTSGQISNQPQHF. The DNA of the CDR3 is TGTGCCAGCACCTCGGGGCAGATTAGTAATCAGCCCCAGCATTTT.

The CDR3: CASRNTAGVGPTYEQYF. The CDR3 DNA reads TGTGCCAGTAGGAATACAGCGGGGGTAGGCCCAACCTACGAGCAGTACTTC. The chain combines TRBV19 with TRBJ2-7, with 8 bases fitting TRBD2. Germline CDR1 is LNHDA and CDR2 is SQIVND (reference sequence). The V and J ends lost 6 bases and 2 bases, in that order; junction bases with no gene match: 15. CDR3 size: 17 residues.

The genes are TRBV6-1 and TRBJ1-6; no clear D gene. The germline V gene encodes CDR1 MNHNS and CDR2 SASEGT. Trimming shortened V by 7 bases and J by 7 bases, and 14 bases separated the two germline ends. The CDR3 is made up of 14 amino acids. For the CDR3, the DNA is TGTGCCAGCACAGGCCCGAGGGAGAATTCACCCCTCCACTTT. Translation: CASTGPRENSPLHF.

The chain is built from TRBV9 and TRBJ1-5; unclear D gene. V dropped 0 bases and J dropped 5 bases, with 12 bases sitting between them. The CDR3 contains 15 residues. CDR1 is SGDLS and CDR2 is YYNGEE in the germline V gene. The CDR3: CASSVDGGTHQPQHF. The CDR3, as DNA: TGTGCCAGCAGCGTAGACGGAGGAACCCATCAGCCCCAGCATTTT.

The chain carries TRBV27 and TRBJ1-1; TRBD1 might be the D (6 bases). The V and J ends lost 0 bases and 10 bases respectively, with 21 bases between them. The CDR3 sequence is 16 residues long. Germline-derived CDR1 and CDR2 are MNHEY and SMNVEV (reference sequence). The CDR3 spells CASSLSAIGGAYSAFF. CDR3 sequence (DNA): TGTGCCAGCAGTTTATCGGCCATCGGGGGGGCGTATTCAGCTTTCTTT.

V usage is TRBV5-4 and J usage is TRBJ2-5; D call uncertain. The CDR3 runs to 15 residues. The V end lost 0 bases, the J end lost 1 base, and 10 bases lay between the germline ends. Germline assignment: CDR1 SGHNT and CDR2 YYREEE (reference sequence). CDR3 in DNA: TGTGCCAGCAGCTTGGATGGGCAATTCCAAGAGACCCAGTACTTC. It encodes CASSLDGQFQETQYF.

The chain uses TRBV18 and TRBJ2-1; D ambiguous. Germline-derived CDR1 and CDR2 are KGHSH and LQKENI. Between the trimmed V and J ends, which lost 5 bases and 7 bases, there was a span of 12 bases. There are 13 residues in the CDR3. The CDR3 here is CASSNVLINEQFF. Written as DNA, the CDR3 is TGTGCCAGCTCAAACGTTCTCATTAATGAGCAGTTCTTC.

The chain has TRBV15 and TRBJ2-6; 9 positions match TRBD1. Germline lookup yields CDR1 LNHNV and CDR2 YYDKDF (reference sequence). V was pared by 5 bases and J by 0 bases, with 11 bases of the junction left unmatched. The CDR3 sequence is 19 residues long. CDR3 in DNA: TGTGCCACCAGCCCGATAAGGGGACAGGGAGTCTCTGGGGCCAACGTCCTGACTTTC. Its protein product is CATSPIRGQGVSGANVLTF.

This rearrangement joins TRBV4-3 to TRBJ2-1; D remains ambiguous. CDR3 length equals 16 residues. Between the trimmed V and J ends, which lost 0 bases and 0 bases, there was a span of 9 bases. CDR1 and CDR2 from the germline V gene are LGHNA and YSLEER. In DNA form, the CDR3 reads TGCGCCAGCAGCCAAGATCCCCCTGACTCCTACAATGAGCAGTTCTTC. Translation gives CASSQDPPDSYNEQFF.

The V call is TRBV4-3, the J call TRBJ2-2, with D unclear. CDR1 and CDR2 (germline): LGHNA, YSLEER. The V end lost 1 base, the J end lost 7 bases, and 7 bases lay between the germline ends. CDR3 length: 13 residues. The CDR3 protein is CASSQVAIGELFF. CDR3 sequence (DNA): TGCGCCAGCAGCCAAGTTGCTATCGGGGAGCTGTTTTTT.

The rearrangement uses TRBV19 and TRBJ2-3; possibly TRBD1 or TRBD2 for D (5 bases each). The CDR3 totals 11 residues. Trimming shortened V by 6 bases and J by 9 bases, and 10 bases separated the two germline ends. Looked up from germline, CDR1 is LNHDA and CDR2 is SQIVND (reference sequence). The CDR3 is CASRGVGTQYF. The CDR3 DNA follows: TGTGCCAGTAGGGGGGTGGGGACGCAGTATTTT.

This chain links TRBV11-1 with TRBJ2-7, with 7 bases lining up with TRBD1. Germline loops: CDR1 SGHAT, CDR2 FQDESV (reference sequence). V gave up 2 bases and J gave up 1 base; unmatched junction bases: 8. This CDR3 comprises 16 residues. The CDR3 loop is CASSLQDRLGSYEQYF. For the CDR3, the DNA is TGTGCCAGCAGCTTACAGGACAGGCTGGGATCCTACGAGCAGTACTTC.

V is TRBV9 and J is TRBJ2-2; TRBD1 agrees at 8 bases. The CDR3 extends over 15 amino acids. Germline V CDR1 and CDR2: SGDLS, YYNGEE. The ends lost 6 bases at V and 0 bases at J; junction bases unmatched: 4. CDR3 DNA: TGTGCCAGCAAGAGGACAGGGACGAACACCGGGGAGCTGTTTTTT. Translating gives CASKRTGTNTGELFF.

This clone was counted a few times. The rearrangement links TRBV4-2 to TRBJ1-1; the D gene is possibly TRBD1 (6 bases). Germline V gene lookup returns CDR1 LGHNA and CDR2 YNFKEQ. The CDR3 is 13 amino acids. With 10 bases removed from V and 1 base from J, the gap between germline ends came to 13 bases. The DNA of the CDR3 is TGTGCCACCAGGGGAGTAGGGAACACTGAAGCTTTCTTT. Encoded protein: CATRGVGNTEAFF.

The rearrangement uses TRBV2 and TRBJ2-7, with TRBD2 matching over 10 bases. The CDR3 contains 13 residues. Germline CDR1 reads SNHLY; CDR2 reads FYNNEI. Trimming cost V 10 bases and J 6 bases; bases outside gene matches: 9. CDR3 sequence reads: CATQAGGPIEQYF. The CDR3 DNA reads as TGTGCCACCCAAGCGGGGGGGCCTATCGAGCAGTACTTC.

This sequence joins TRBV7-3 and TRBJ2-7; TRBD2 is a possible D gene (6 bases). Trimming stripped 2 bases from V and 6 bases from J, with 14 bases between. This CDR3 contains 14 residues. Germline values: CDR1 SGHTA, CDR2 FQGTGA. The CDR3 region is CASSLLPGTFEQYF. DNA for the CDR3: TGTGCCAGCAGCTTACTCCCAGGGACTTTCGAGCAGTACTTC.